This is a list of T cell receptor beta chains from one sample in a study. The data were produced by immunoSEQ multiplex PCR, yet TCRdb's version contains in-frame clones alone and is incomplete. The sample contains about 68,000 clones, 93% of which appear only once. Sequencing was performed on PBMCs. These receptors were collected from a man aged 40-55 years with rheumatoid arthritis. The CDR3 runs from the conserved cysteine through the conserved F or W. A D gene is named only where the DNA matches it firmly. Size tells how often a clone was seen (once, few, many) or the class of an expanded clone, and some rows leave it out.

>TRBV20-1|NA|TRBJ2-5|NA
CSARNRETQYF
TGCAGTGCTAGGAACCGAGAGACCCAGTACTTC
>TRBV27|NA|TRBJ1-1|NA
CASSLTGSTEAFF
TGTGCCAGCAGTTTGACGGGGTCTACTGAAGCTTTCTTT
>TRBV7-2|NA|TRBJ1-5|NA
CASSSSGGNQPQHF
TGTGCCAGCAGCTCGAGCGGGGGCAATCAGCCCCAGCATTTT
>TRBV30|TRBD2|TRBJ2-1|NA
CAWSVPSSGTYNEQFF
TGTGCCTGGAGTGTACCCAGTAGCGGGACCTACAATGAGCAGTTCTTC
>TRBV28|TRBD1|TRBJ1-1|NA
CASRPGQANTEAFF
TGTGCCAGCAGACCGGGACAGGCGAACACTGAAGCTTTCTTT
>TRBV18|TRBD2|TRBJ2-1|NA
CASSPLAGAPYNEQFF
TGTGCCAGCTCCCCACTAGCGGGTGCCCCCTACAATGAGCAGTTCTTC
>TRBV3-1/TRBV3-2|TRBD1|TRBJ2-3|NA
CASSHYLDRVTDTQYF
TGTGCCAGCAGCCACTACCTGGACAGGGTCACAGATACGCAGTATTTT
>TRBV28|NA|TRBJ1-2|NA
CASSLPSGNLGGYTF
TGTGCCAGCAGTTTACCCTCAGGGAATTTAGGGGGCTACACCTTC
>TRBV7-9|TRBD2|TRBJ2-5|NA
CASSQGLAGGSETQYF
TGTGCCAGCAGCCAAGGACTAGCGGGGGGTAGTGAGACCCAGTACTTC
>TRBV12-3/TRBV12-4|NA|TRBJ1-2|once
CASRAGENYGYTF
TGTGCCAGCAGGGCCGGGGAGAACTATGGCTACACCTTC
>TRBV28|NA|TRBJ2-7|NA
CASTLGQDYSYEQYF
TGTGCCAGCACCCTCGGGCAGGACTACTCCTACGAGCAGTACTTC
>TRBV28|NA|TRBJ1-1|NA
CASTQGFRNTEAFF
TGTGCCAGCACCCAGGGGTTCAGGAACACTGAAGCTTTCTTT
>TRBV2|NA|TRBJ2-2|NA
CASRGTRGTGELFF
TGTGCCAGCAGGGGCACCCGAGGCACCGGGGAGCTGTTTTTT
>TRBV2|NA|TRBJ2-1|NA
CASSELGVIF
TGTGCCAGCAGTGAGCTCGGGGTGATCTTC
>TRBV5-1|TRBD1|TRBJ1-6|NA
CASSPRGGRNSPLHF
TGCGCCAGCAGTCCCCGAGGGGGCCGTAATTCACCCCTCCACTTT
>TRBV11-2|NA|TRBJ1-1|NA
CASSSRTVLNTEAFF
TGTGCCAGCAGCTCTCGGACAGTATTGAACACTGAAGCTTTCTTT
>TRBV3-1/TRBV3-2|TRBD1|TRBJ1-2|NA
CASSHRDRRPYGYTF
TGTGCCAGCAGCCACCGGGACAGGAGACCATATGGCTACACCTTC
>TRBV5-4|NA|TRBJ1-1|NA
CASSSLGLGTEAFF
TGTGCCAGCAGCTCCCTGGGTCTGGGCACTGAAGCTTTCTTT
>TRBV6-5|NA|TRBJ2-5|NA
CASSYSIAQETQYF
TGTGCCAGCAGTTACTCGATCGCGCAAGAGACCCAGTACTTC
>TRBV7-2|NA|TRBJ1-5|NA
CASSLAQRDQPQHF
TGTGCCAGCAGCTTAGCGCAGCGGGACCAGCCCCAGCATTTT
>TRBV18|TRBD1|TRBJ2-3|NA
CASSWTGADTDTQYF
TGTGCCAGCTCCTGGACAGGGGCGGACACAGATACGCAGTATTTT
>TRBV12-3/TRBV12-4|TRBD2|TRBJ2-7|NA
CATGEAGEQYF
TGTGCCACCGGGGAAGCGGGAGAGCAGTACTTC
>TRBV19|NA|TRBJ2-3|NA
CASSISVTDTQYF
TGTGCCAGTAGTATTTCAGTTACAGATACGCAGTATTTT
>TRBV2|NA|TRBJ1-2|NA
CASNDNPRYGYTF
TGTGCCAGCAACGATAACCCTCGCTATGGCTACACCTTC
>TRBV19|TRBD1|TRBJ1-6|NA
CASSIPGTGVNSPLHF
TGTGCCAGTAGTATCCCCGGGACAGGGGTGAATTCACCCCTCCACTTT
>TRBV5-4|TRBD2|TRBJ2-1|NA
CASRRTSGGLYNEQFF
TGTGCCAGCAGGCGGACTAGCGGGGGCCTATACAATGAGCAGTTCTTC
>TRBV6-5|NA|TRBJ2-1|NA
CASSYSARSNEQFF
TGTGCCAGCAGTTACTCCGCCCGGAGTAATGAGCAGTTCTTC
>TRBV5-1|NA|TRBJ1-3|NA
CASSLGHQSSGNTIYF
TGCGCCAGCAGCTTGGGACACCAAAGCTCTGGAAACACCATATATTTT
>TRBV5-8|NA|TRBJ1-1|NA
CASRPGTLNTEAFF
TGTGCCAGCAGACCCGGGACACTGAACACTGAAGCTTTCTTT
>TRBV28|TRBD2|TRBJ2-3|NA
CASRSPGVAGVTDTQYF
TGTGCCAGCAGGTCTCCGGGGGTAGCGGGAGTAACAGATACGCAGTATTTT
>TRBV6-1|NA|TRBJ2-7|few
CASSESAAESYEQYF
TGTGCCAGCAGTGAAAGTGCAGCGGAGTCCTACGAGCAGTACTTC
>TRBV18|NA|TRBJ2-3|NA
CASSPPVHSTDTQYF
TGTGCCAGCTCACCACCCGTCCATAGCACAGATACGCAGTATTTT
>TRBV7-9|NA|TRBJ1-4|once
CASSQGDATNEKLFF
TGTGCCAGCAGCCAAGGGGATGCAACTAATGAAAAACTGTTTTTT
>TRBV18|NA|TRBJ1-3|NA
CASSPGQLRNTIYF
TGTGCCAGCTCACCAGGACAGCTAAGAAACACCATATATTTT
>TRBV27|NA|TRBJ1-1|NA
CASSLSSGFEAFF
TGTGCCAGCAGTTTATCGTCAGGGTTTGAGGCTTTCTTT
>TRBV27|TRBD2|TRBJ2-1|once
CASSLGLAGVRNEQFF
TGTGCCAGCAGTTTGGGACTAGCGGGAGTGAGGAATGAGCAGTTCTTC
>TRBV24-1|NA|TRBJ1-2|NA
CATSDWGRNYGYTF
TGTGCCACCAGTGATTGGGGTCGGAACTATGGCTACACCTTC
>TRBV10-3|NA|TRBJ1-1|NA
CAITETGNTEAFF
TGTGCCATCACCGAGACAGGGAACACTGAAGCTTTCTTT
>TRBV27|NA|TRBJ2-7|NA
CASSTPGAPTYEQYF
TGTGCCAGCAGTACACCAGGGGCCCCTACTTACGAGCAGTACTTC
>TRBV5-1|TRBD1|TRBJ2-4|NA
CASSLVGDSADLAKNIQYF
TGCGCCAGCAGCTTGGTGGGGGACAGTGCTGACCTAGCCAAAAACATTCAGTACTTC
>TRBV10-3|TRBD1|TRBJ1-5|NA
CAISESVTGESNQPQHF
TGTGCCATCAGTGAGTCGGTGACAGGGGAAAGCAATCAGCCCCAGCATTTT
>TRBV7-3|NA|TRBJ1-1|NA
CASSQGSGTEAFF
TGTGCCAGCAGCCAGGGATCGGGAACTGAAGCTTTCTTT
>TRBV7-8|TRBD1|TRBJ2-7|once
CASSLGGWTGASYEQYF
TGTGCCAGCAGCTTAGGGGGGTGGACAGGGGCCTCCTACGAGCAGTACTTC
>TRBV11-2|TRBD1|TRBJ1-2|NA
CASSSDRAGYGYTF
TGTGCCAGCAGCTCCGACAGGGCGGGCTATGGCTACACCTTC
>TRBV2|TRBD1|TRBJ2-7|NA
CASSVQGAYEQYF
TGTGCCAGCAGTGTACAGGGGGCCTACGAGCAGTACTTC
>TRBV5-1|TRBD1|TRBJ1-3|NA
CASSKQGANSGNTIYF
TGCGCCAGCAGCAAACAGGGGGCGAACTCTGGAAACACCATATATTTT
>TRBV12-3/TRBV12-4|NA|TRBJ1-2|NA
CASSFPGLGGYTF
TGTGCCAGCAGTTTTCCGGGGTTGGGTGGCTACACCTTC
>TRBV5-4|TRBD1|TRBJ2-2|NA
CASSRDRSTGELFF
TGTGCCAGCAGCCGGGACAGGAGCACCGGGGAGCTGTTTTTT
>TRBV5-3|NA|TRBJ2-7|NA
CARRLLDSYEQYF
TGTGCCAGAAGACTGCTCGACTCCTACGAGCAGTACTTC
>TRBV7-9|NA|TRBJ2-2|NA
CASSLLGENTGELFF
TGTGCCAGCAGCTTATTGGGAGAGAACACCGGGGAGCTGTTTTTT